This TCR beta chain was identified in a study of cytomegalovirus exposure and HLA in healthy donors. Points from the study as a whole: Among TCR beta chains, those listed as cytomegalovirus-associated numbered fewer than 200. Most of the TCR beta V segments (in an earlier analysis) were productive either about 87% or about 30% of the time. An analysis that was carried out later associated 15,000 to 20,000 TCR beta sequences with HLA alleles at 0.05 false discovery rate. Rarity characterized most TCR sequences, yet some public TCRs appeared in many donors.

A multiplex PCR was run with 60 Vbeta primers and 13 Jbeta primers. Produced via immunoSEQ multiplex PCR; TCRdb's table is partial and in-frame only. This table holds fewer than 100,000 clones, roughly 85% found once. V was pared by 0 bases and J by 7 bases, with 7 bases of the junction left unmatched. Germline V gives CDR1 GTSNPN, CDR2 SVGIG (reference sequence). The CDR3 runs 14 residues. Comments on this clone: Its matching antigen is unknown.

This sequence was found in a female donor in good health and CMV-seronegative. The V gene is TRBV30, the J gene TRBJ2-7; 9 nucleotides align to TRBD1. Sequenced: PBMCs. CDR3 nucleotide sequence: TGTGCCTGGAGTGTCGGGACAGGGTCGGGAGAGCAGTACTTC. Protein sequence: CAWSVGTGSGEQYF.